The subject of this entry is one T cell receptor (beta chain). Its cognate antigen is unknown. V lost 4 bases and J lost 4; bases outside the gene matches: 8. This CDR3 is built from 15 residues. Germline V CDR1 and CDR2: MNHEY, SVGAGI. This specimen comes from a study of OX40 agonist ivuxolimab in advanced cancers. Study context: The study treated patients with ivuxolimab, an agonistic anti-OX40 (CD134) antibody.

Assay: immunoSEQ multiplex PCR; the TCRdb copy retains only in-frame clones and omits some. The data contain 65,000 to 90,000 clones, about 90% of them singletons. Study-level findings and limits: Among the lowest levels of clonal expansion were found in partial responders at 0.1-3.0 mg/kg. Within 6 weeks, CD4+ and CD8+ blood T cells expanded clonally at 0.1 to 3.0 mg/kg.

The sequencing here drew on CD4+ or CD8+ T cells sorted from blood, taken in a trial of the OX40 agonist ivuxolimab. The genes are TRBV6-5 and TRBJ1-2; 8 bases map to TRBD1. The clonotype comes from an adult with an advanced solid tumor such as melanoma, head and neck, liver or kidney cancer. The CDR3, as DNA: TGTGCCAGCAGTTTTGGACAGGGAAGTTTCTATGGCTACACCTTC. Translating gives CASSFGQGSFYGYTF.